This entry lists 28 T cell receptor beta chains sequenced from one sample in a study of T cell repertoires in cytomegalovirus infection (dated by TCRdb to about 2019). The run used an Illumina HiSeq 1500. The public reads were quality trimmed at Q25 with fastp and then assembled into clones with MiXCR by TCRdb, keeping productive beta chains. Here each entry gathers all rows of one CDR3 protein and keeps the most common genes and DNA. In all, the sample holds a few hundred thousand distinct CDR3 sequences, and roughly a third of those were seen once. 17% of the sample rests with the top ten. This specimen's treatment or condition label, per the study, means: in vitro stimulation with specific CMV peptide epitopes to enrich CMV-specific T cells. The antigens these receptors bind are not known. Sequenced material: cultured PBMCs, taken from culture after CMV antigen stimulation. The receptors here all came from a human donor in good health (CMV status not recorded). Some clones in this sample may be carry-over from other donors' samples.

The chain has TRBV7-2 and TRBJ1-3; unclear D gene. Trimming took 1 base from V and 4 from J, leaving 14 bases between them. Germline V CDR1 and CDR2: SGHTA, FQGNSA. The CDR3 consists of 16 residues. The DNA for the CDR3 is TGTGCCAGCAGCTTAGGGCAGCTAGGAGTCGGAAACACCATATATTTT. This translates into CASSLGQLGVGNTIYF.

This clonotype was detected a few times. The CDR3: CASRIYDSNQPQHF. The CDR3, as DNA: TGTGCCAGTAGAATTTACGATAGCAATCAGCCCCAGCATTTT. The rearrangement joins TRBV19 to TRBJ1-5; D is undetermined. V lost 6 bases and J 0 bases, leaving 9 bases between the germline ends. Germline values: CDR1 LNHDA, CDR2 SQIVND (reference sequence). The length of the CDR3 is 14 residues.

This clonotype has more than one count but fewer than ten. The J gene is TRBJ1-5, the V gene TRBV2; the match to TRBD1 covers 7 bases. This CDR3 spans 15 amino acids. Germline assignment: CDR1 SNHLY and CDR2 FYNNEI. After removal of 4 bases from V and 3 bases from J, the junction contained 6 bases not matched to a gene. The CDR3: CASSGFGTDNQPQHF. CDR3 DNA: TGTGCCAGCAGTGGATTTGGGACAGACAATCAGCCCCAGCATTTT.

This clonotype has a handful of counts. The V gene is TRBV4-2, the J gene TRBJ1-4; TRBD1 matches at 8 bases. Germline V CDR1 and CDR2: LGHNA, YNFKEQ. The CDR3 contains 17 residues. The V and J ends lost 0 bases and 8 bases, in that order; junction bases with no gene match: 11. CDR3 sequence: CASSQDGQGGVFEKLFF. The CDR3 bases are TGTGCCAGCAGCCAAGATGGACAGGGTGGGGTATTCGAAAAACTGTTTTTT.

A remark on this clonotype: At one end, the junction sequence differs from germline, possibly due to a read error. The gene calls are TRBV7-2 and TRBJ1-6; unclear D gene. The CDR3 totals 14 residues. The germline CDR1 and CDR2 sequences are SGHTA and FQGNSA. The CDR3 sequence is CASILVAENSPLHF. The CDR3 nucleotides read TGTGCCAGCATCTTAGTAGCCGAGAATTCACCCCTCCACTTT.

The chain joins TRBV6-2 or TRBV6-3 to TRBJ2-7, with 10 bases aligning to TRBD1. Germline trimming cut 4 bases from V and 6 bases from J; bases unmatched to any gene: 9. The CDR3 has 15 amino acids. The V gene's germline CDR1 is MNHEY and CDR2 SVGEGT. The CDR3 sequence: CASSFDLTGGGEQYV. The CDR3 DNA is TGTGCCAGCAGTTTCGACTTGACAGGGGGCGGCGAGCAGTACGTC.

This clonotype has only a few counts. This chain's CDR3 is CASSFRFVGRGLGSNEKLFF. CDR3 DNA: TGTGCCAGCAGTTTTAGATTCGTCGGCAGGGGGCTGGGATCTAATGAAAAACTGTTTTTT. V usage is TRBV27 and J usage is TRBJ1-4; 8 positions match TRBD1. This CDR3 is 20 amino acids long. Trimming cost V 3 bases and J 3 bases; bases outside gene matches: 18. CDR1 is MNHEY and CDR2 is SMNVEV in the germline V gene (reference sequence).

Many counts were recorded for this clonotype. CDR3 DNA: TGTGCCAGCAGCTTAGAAGGAGTTATGAACACTGAAGCTTTCTTT. Amino acid sequence: CASSLEGVMNTEAFF. The rearrangement uses TRBV7-2 and TRBJ1-1; D gene unclear. Germline V gives CDR1 SGHTA, CDR2 FQGNSA. Trimming stripped 1 base from V and 0 bases from J, with 9 bases between. This CDR3 comprises 15 residues.

This clonotype was counted only a few times. The V and J genes are TRBV11-2 and TRBJ2-3, with unresolved D. Germline assignment: CDR1 SGHAT and CDR2 FQNNGV. The V end was cut by 2 bases, the J end by 3 bases, with 12 bases between. The CDR3 spans 15 residues. CDR3 loop: CASSLRPPGTDTQYF. DNA of the CDR3: TGTGCCAGCAGCTTAAGGCCTCCTGGGACAGATACGCAGTATTTT.

CDR3 coding DNA: TGTGCCAGTAGTATTTGGGACACAAGGCGGACGCAGTATTTT. Protein product: CASSIWDTRRTQYF. The chain carries TRBV19 and TRBJ2-3; TRBD1 might be the D (6 bases). The CDR3 spans 14 residues. CDR1 and CDR2 from the germline V gene are LNHDA and SQIVND (reference sequence). Trimming shortened V by 3 bases and J by 9 bases, and 16 bases separated the two germline ends.

The V gene is TRBV7-2, the J gene TRBJ2-7; maybe TRBD2 (6 bases). Trimming shortened V by 5 bases and J by 6 bases, and 14 bases separated the two germline ends. This CDR3 has 13 residues. CDR1 is SGHTA, CDR2 FQGNSA, per germline. The CDR3 protein is CASSQDGGREQYV. In DNA, the CDR3 is TGTGCCAGCAGCCAAGACGGGGGACGCGAGCAGTACGTC.

The chain recombines TRBV6-5 with TRBJ2-7; D possibly corresponds to TRBD1 (6 bases). Germline CDR1 reads MNHEY; CDR2 reads SVGAGI. The CDR3 is made up of 13 amino acids. V lost 8 bases and J lost 4, with 15 bases in between. This CDR3 is CASRDIVRYEQYF. In nucleotides, the CDR3 is TGTGCCAGCCGGGACATAGTCCGATACGAGCAGTACTTC.

The gene calls are TRBV7-9 and TRBJ2-3, with 9 bases identical to TRBD2. CDR3 length: 14 amino acids. Germline CDR1 is SEHNR and CDR2 is FQNEAQ (reference sequence). The ends lost 11 bases at V and 6 bases at J; junction bases unmatched: 12. CDR3 sequence: CAFRPLAGTDTQYF. CDR3 nucleotide sequence: TGTGCCTTCCGCCCCCTAGCGGGGACCGATACGCAGTATTTT.

V gene TRBV28 combines with J gene TRBJ2-1; 8 positions agree with TRBD2. CDR3 length: 17 amino acids. Unmatched junction bases numbered 7, after V lost 3 bases and J lost 0 bases. Germline V gene sequence: CDR1 MDHEN, CDR2 SYDVKM. Here the CDR3 DNA reads TGTGCCAGCAGTTTTACCTCTAGCGGGTACTCCTACAATGAGCAGTTCTTC. Protein product: CASSFTSSGYSYNEQFF.

This clonotype was observed a few times. The CDR3 DNA follows: TGCGCCAGCAGCCAAGATCTGGGGGCCCGCTCCTACGAGCAGTACTTC. This codes for CASSQDLGARSYEQYF. The chain carries TRBV4-3 and TRBJ2-7; D perhaps matches TRBD1 (6 bases). CDR3 length: 16 residues. CDR1 is LGHNA and CDR2 is YSLEER in the germline V gene. V lost 0 bases, J lost 0 bases, and 12 bases lay in between.

CDR3 sequence (DNA): TGTGCCAGCAGCCGACAGAATAGCAATCAGCCCCAGCATTTT. As protein: CASSRQNSNQPQHF. The chain couples TRBV12-3 or TRBV12-4 to TRBJ1-5; D is possibly TRBD1 (5 bases). The CDR3 spans 14 residues. The V gene lost 6 bases and the J gene lost 0 bases, with 9 bases spanning the gap.

Only a few counts were recorded for this clonotype. The V call is TRBV11-2, the J call TRBJ2-1, with D perhaps matching TRBD2 (6 bases). The V and J ends lost 1 base and 4 bases respectively, with 11 bases between them. The CDR3 sequence is 15 residues long. The germline gives CDR1 SGHAT, CDR2 FQNNGV. CDR3 bases: TGTGCCAGCAGCTTAGTCCGGGCGGGGTACAATGAGCAGTTCTTC. Protein product: CASSLVRAGYNEQFF.

The V call is TRBV11-1, the J call TRBJ2-1; perhaps TRBD1 as D (6 bases). The CDR3 length is 15 residues. The V end lost 1 base, the J end lost 7 bases, and 14 bases lay between the germline ends. CDR1 is SGHAT and CDR2 is FQDESV in the germline V gene (reference sequence). The CDR3 DNA sequence: TGTGCCAGCAGCTTAGGGGGGCGTCAAGGTAATGAGCAGTTCTTC. Amino acid sequence: CASSLGGRQGNEQFF.

The chain uses TRBV4-1 and TRBJ1-4, with D possibly TRBD1 on 6 matching bases. This CDR3 region has 16 residues. The V and J ends lost 6 bases and 6 bases respectively, with 20 bases between them. The V gene's germline CDR1 is MGHRA and CDR2 YSYEKL. This chain's CDR3 is CASSQRFGTIDEKLFF. Here the CDR3 DNA reads TGCGCCAGCAGTCAAAGGTTCGGGACAATCGATGAAAAACTGTTTTTT.

A remark on this clonotype: The junction departs from germline at one end; a sequencing error may be responsible. The rearrangement uses TRBV6-1 and TRBJ1-2; 8 bases fit TRBD1. This CDR3 is built from 15 residues. Germline-derived CDR1 and CDR2 are MNHNS and SASEGT. CDR3 DNA: TGTGCCAGCAGCGAAGCGGGACAGGTGAACTATGGCTACACCTTC. Protein sequence: CASSEAGQVNYGYTF.

J is TRBJ2-5 and V is TRBV2; the match to TRBD1 covers 12 bases. The J segment lost 5 bases and the V segment lost 2 bases, leaving 6 bases of the junction unmatched. CDR1 and CDR2 from the germline V gene are SNHLY and FYNNEI. The CDR3 runs to 16 residues. This CDR3 reads CASSELGTGGAETQYF. CDR3 in DNA: TGTGCCAGCAGTGAATTAGGGACAGGGGGCGCGGAGACCCAGTACTTC.

For the CDR3, the DNA is TGTGCCAGCAGCTACAGGGATGCTTTTAGCAATCAGCCCCAGCATTTT. It encodes CASSYRDAFSNQPQHF. The V gene is TRBV4-2, the J gene TRBJ1-5, with D maybe TRBD1 (6 bases). Trimming left V 5 bases short and J 0 bases short, with 14 bases between. CDR1 is LGHNA and CDR2 is YNFKEQ in the germline V gene. This CDR3 region has 16 residues.

This chain uses TRBV15 with TRBJ2-7; 8 bases are a match to TRBD1. This CDR3 region has 16 residues. Trimming cost V 1 base and J 5 bases; bases outside gene matches: 10. Looked up from germline, CDR1 is LNHNV and CDR2 is YYDKDF (reference sequence). The CDR3 coding sequence is TGTGCCACCAGCAGAGGGGAAGCACAGGGGGTCCACGAGCAGTACTTC. It specifies CATSRGEAQGVHEQYF.

This clonotype was seen a few times. The rearrangement links TRBV11-2 to TRBJ2-1; D may be TRBD1 (6 bases). Trimming removed 4 bases from V and 0 bases from J, with 13 bases in between. The CDR3 loop spans 16 amino acids. CDR1 is SGHAT, CDR2 FQNNGV, per germline. CDR3 sequence reads: CASSSLGGYSYNEQFF. DNA for the CDR3: TGTGCCAGCAGCTCTCTTGGGGGCTACTCCTACAATGAGCAGTTCTTC.

This clonotype was seen repeatedly, ten times or more. The V call is TRBV12-3 or TRBV12-4, the J call TRBJ1-5; 8 bases fit TRBD1. The V gene end was trimmed by 8 bases and the J gene end by 3 bases; junction bases not matched to a gene: 9. The CDR3 consists of 15 residues. The CDR3: CASRPQGVSNQPQHF. CDR3 nucleotide sequence: TGTGCCAGCCGGCCACAGGGGGTTTCCAATCAGCCCCAGCATTTT.

As to this clonotype: Germline and junction disagree at one end, which may indicate a read error. The chain carries TRBV10-3 and TRBJ2-2, with TRBD1 matching over 9 bases. Germline-derived CDR1 and CDR2 are ENHRY and SYGVKD. The CDR3 consists of 15 residues. CDR3 in DNA: TGTGCCATCACCCAAGGGACAGGGTACACCGGGGTGCTGTTTTTT. It yields the protein CAITQGTGYTGVLFF.

A few counts support this clonotype. This chain joins TRBV4-3 and TRBJ2-6, with a weak D call TRBD1 (6 bases). Trimming took off 3 bases at V and 0 bases at J, with 12 bases between the two ends. This CDR3 comprises 17 residues. CDR1 and CDR2 from the germline V gene are LGHNA and YSLEER. CDR3 DNA sequence: TGCGCCAGCAGCCATGCTAACAGGGTCTCTGGGGCCAACGTCCTGACTTTC. Residues: CASSHANRVSGANVLTF.

The chain couples TRBV2 to TRBJ2-7, with TRBD2 matching over 14 bases. Germline lookup yields CDR1 SNHLY and CDR2 FYNNEI. V dropped 4 bases and J dropped 0; count of bases not matched to a gene: 8. This CDR3 region has 18 residues. CDR3 protein: CASSVGLAGGSLSYEQYF. DNA for the CDR3: TGTGCCAGCAGTGTTGGACTAGCGGGAGGATCCCTCTCCTACGAGCAGTACTTC.